The 28 T cell receptor beta chains reported below all come from one sample, sequenced in a study of blood T cell repertoires in COVID-19. The repertoire was sequenced with immunoSEQ multiplex PCR; TCRdb's copy has only in-frame clones and lacks some. The sample consists of 150,000 to 200,000 clones, 84% of them appearing once. What was sequenced was PBMCs or T cells enriched from blood (not recorded which). The source is a man in his fifties who had recovered from COVID-19.

The chain employs TRBV24-1 and TRBJ2-1; D may be TRBD1 (5 bases). Germline loops: CDR1 KGHDR, CDR2 SFDVKD. The CDR3 sequence is 14 residues long. V was trimmed by 3 bases and J by 4 bases, leaving 9 bases between them. The CDR3 loop reads CATSDEDNYNEQFF. CDR3 nucleotide sequence: TGTGCCACCAGTGATGAGGACAATTACAATGAGCAGTTCTTC.

V and J are TRBV19 and TRBJ1-1; a weak D match, TRBD1 (6 bases). Trimming stripped 7 bases from V and 5 bases from J, with 20 bases between. Germline-derived CDR1 and CDR2 are LNHDA and SQIVND (reference sequence). The CDR3 loop spans 15 amino acids. The CDR3 reads CASIPQGLMVTEAFF. The CDR3 DNA reads as TGTGCCAGTATCCCACAGGGCTTGATGGTTACTGAAGCTTTCTTT.

The chain recombines TRBV5-6 with TRBJ1-1, with D perhaps TRBD1 (6 bases). Germline CDR1 and CDR2: SGHDT and YYEEEE. The CDR3 contains 13 residues. Trimming left V 0 bases short and J 10 bases short, with 13 bases between. CDR3 sequence (DNA): TGTGCCAGCAGCTTGGCCGGGGGGCGAGGAGCTTTCTTT. Its protein product is CASSLAGGRGAFF.

The chain has TRBV14 and TRBJ2-5, with 7 bases lining up with TRBD2. Losses at the gene ends were 1 base for V and 1 base for J; bases not matched to a gene: 15. The germline gives CDR1 SGHDN, CDR2 FVKESK. The length of the CDR3 is 19 residues. The CDR3 spells CASSQGPRMAGDLQETQYF. CDR3 nucleotide sequence: TGTGCCAGCAGCCAAGGGCCCCGGATGGCGGGGGACCTCCAAGAGACCCAGTACTTC.

This clone was detected a few times. This chain connects TRBV11-2 to TRBJ1-5; possibly TRBD1 for D (5 bases). The V gene lost 1 base and the J gene lost 4 bases, with 8 bases spanning the gap. The germline gives CDR1 SGHAT, CDR2 FQNNGV. CDR3 length equals 14 residues. The CDR3 nucleotides read TGTGCCAGCAGCTTAGGGGGCCATAATCAGCCCCAGCATTTT. Its translation is CASSLGGHNQPQHF.

This clone appeared once. The chain employs TRBV30 and TRBJ2-5; TRBD2 agrees at 13 bases. Trimming removed 0 bases from V and 7 bases from J; junction bases left unmatched: 8. The CDR3 loop spans 16 amino acids. CDR1 GTSNPN and CDR2 SVGIG come from the germline V gene (reference sequence). The CDR3 region has the DNA TGTGCCTGGAGTGTACGGACTAGCGGGGGATCAGGGACCCAGTACTTC. Amino acid sequence: CAWSVRTSGGSGTQYF.

This chain connects TRBV30 to TRBJ1-1; TRBD1 might be the D (5 bases). CDR3 length equals 11 residues. CDR1 GTSNPN and CDR2 SVGIG come from the germline V gene (reference sequence). V was clipped by 3 bases and J by 9 bases, with 11 bases between them. The CDR3: CAWRGGLKAFF. CDR3 nucleotides: TGTGCCTGGAGGGGGGGGTTGAAAGCTTTCTTT.

V gene TRBV7-9 combines with J gene TRBJ1-3; no firm D call. The germline gives CDR1 SEHNR, CDR2 FQNEAQ (reference sequence). CDR3 length equals 15 residues. V was trimmed by 3 bases and J by 9 bases, leaving 18 bases between them. The CDR3 DNA reads TGTGCCAGCAGCTTGGTCACCGCCCCGGGTGGCACCATATATTTT. This gives the protein CASSLVTAPGGTIYF. Based on the CDR3 plus reference TRBV7-9 and TRBJ1-3, the full variable domain is DTGVSQNPRHKITKRGQNVTFRCDPISEHNRLYWYRQTLGQGPEFLTYFQNEAQLEKSRLLSDRFSAERPKGSFSTLEIQRTEQGDSAMYLCASSLVTAPGGTIYFGEGSWLTVV.

The chain employs TRBV19 and TRBJ1-2, with D uncertain. Trimming took 6 bases from V and 0 from J, leaving 14 bases between them. In germline, CDR1 is LNHDA, CDR2 SQIVND (reference sequence). CDR3 length: 15 amino acids. CDR3 sequence: CASSIPTGSNYGYTF. The CDR3 DNA is TGTGCCAGTAGCATCCCCACCGGTTCTAACTATGGCTACACCTTC.

This clone appeared a few times. This chain links TRBV24-1 with TRBJ2-1, with 10 bases lining up with TRBD2. The germline V gene encodes CDR1 KGHDR and CDR2 SFDVKD. V was clipped by 3 bases and J by 5 bases; unmatched bases: 9. The CDR3 is 17 residues long. The CDR3 spells CATSDAKSGGAHNEQFF. DNA for the CDR3: TGTGCCACCAGTGATGCAAAGAGCGGGGGGGCCCACAATGAGCAGTTCTTC.

The rearrangement links TRBV15 to TRBJ2-1; TRBD1 matches at 8 bases. The CDR3 covers 14 residues. Germline loops: CDR1 LNHNV, CDR2 YYDKDF (reference sequence). V shed 0 bases, J shed 8 bases, and the junction held 3 bases outside the gene matches. The CDR3: CATSRDRGHDEQFF. The CDR3 coding sequence is TGTGCCACCAGCAGAGACAGGGGGCACGATGAGCAGTTCTTC.

V is TRBV28 and J is TRBJ1-4; 7 nucleotides agree with TRBD1. The trim removed 8 bases at V and 7 bases at J, leaving 4 bases unmatched. Looked up from germline, CDR1 is MDHEN and CDR2 is SYDVKM. This CDR3 is 12 amino acids long. Written as DNA, the CDR3 is TGTGCCAGCTCGACAGGGTTTGAAAAACTGTTTTTT. This encodes CASSTGFEKLFF.

The chain carries TRBV5-1 and TRBJ2-7; tentatively, D is TRBD1 (6 bases). Germline V gives CDR1 SGHRS, CDR2 YFSETQ. This CDR3 has 15 amino acids. V dropped 1 base and J dropped 4 bases, with 15 bases sitting between them. The CDR3 region has the DNA TGCGCCAGCAGCTTGTTACAGGGATCCCAATACGAGCAGTACTTC. Protein: CASSLLQGSQYEQYF.

The chain combines TRBV12-5 with TRBJ2-3; D may be TRBD1 (6 bases). The CDR3 runs to 15 residues. The germline V gene has CDR1 LGHNT and CDR2 FRNRAP. The V end was cut by 7 bases, the J end by 3 bases, with 17 bases between. The CDR3 loop is CASASGVSETDTQYF. The CDR3, as DNA: TGTGCTAGTGCCTCAGGGGTTTCTGAAACAGATACGCAGTATTTT.

This rearrangement joins TRBV19 to TRBJ1-1; 8 positions match TRBD1. Germline trimming cut 7 bases from V and 5 bases from J; bases unmatched to any gene: 9. Germline V gives CDR1 LNHDA, CDR2 SQIVND (reference sequence). The CDR3 extends over 14 amino acids. CDR3: CASTRQGLGTEAFF. The CDR3 DNA reads TGTGCCAGTACCAGACAGGGGTTGGGTACTGAAGCTTTCTTT.

This sequence joins TRBV5-6 and TRBJ1-1, with D unresolved. In germline, CDR1 is SGHDT, CDR2 YYEEEE. Trimming pared 0 bases from V and 5 bases from J, leaving 23 bases between. The CDR3 totals 18 residues. This CDR3 is CASSLGGRGRLAGTEAFF. CDR3 nucleotides: TGTGCCAGCAGCTTGGGCGGGCGGGGAAGGCTCGCGGGGACTGAAGCTTTCTTT.

This chain links TRBV19 with TRBJ1-5; 7 bases line up with TRBD1. Germline loops: CDR1 LNHDA, CDR2 SQIVND (reference sequence). The junction had 6 bases not matched to a gene; V was cut back by 3 bases and J by 4 bases. The CDR3 extends over 15 amino acids. The CDR3: CASSIPSTGNQPQHF. DNA for the CDR3: TGTGCCAGTAGTATTCCTTCGACAGGGAATCAGCCCCAGCATTTT. Combining the CDR3 with reference TRBV19 and TRBJ1-5 gives the whole variable domain DGGITQSPKYLFRKEGQNVTLSCEQNLNHDAMYWYRQDPGQGLRLIYYSQIVNDFQKGDIAEGYSVSREKKESFPLTVTSAQKNPTAFYLCASSIPSTGNQPQHFGDGTRLSIL.

This clone appeared a single time. The V call is TRBV2, the J call TRBJ1-2, with TRBD1 as a possible D gene (6 bases). V gave up 5 bases and J gave up 3 bases, with 16 bases separating them. The CDR3 loop spans 15 amino acids. Germline CDR1 is SNHLY and CDR2 is FYNNEI. CDR3 in amino acids: CASSLTPPGDYGYTF. In DNA form, the CDR3 reads TGTGCCAGCAGTCTCACGCCACCAGGGGACTATGGCTACACCTTC.

This clone was picked up one time. The chain employs TRBV6-5 and TRBJ1-5, with D possibly TRBD1 on 5 matching bases. Looked up from germline, CDR1 is MNHEY and CDR2 is SVGAGI. The CDR3 totals 14 residues. V lost 6 bases and J lost 3, with 12 bases in between. CDR3 nucleotides: TGTGCCAGCAGGGGCTCAGGGTTCAATCAGCCCCAGCATTTT. This gives the protein CASRGSGFNQPQHF.

The chain combines TRBV7-9 with TRBJ2-6; perhaps TRBD1 as D (5 bases). Trimming removed 7 bases from V and 2 bases from J, with 15 bases in between. CDR1 and CDR2 (germline): SEHNR, FQNEAQ (reference sequence). This CDR3 spans 16 amino acids. The CDR3 loop is CASNLRVWTGANVLTF. The CDR3 bases are TGTGCCAGCAACCTCAGGGTTTGGACTGGGGCCAACGTCCTGACTTTC. Drawing the rest from reference TRBV7-9 and TRBJ2-6, the complete variable domain is DTGVSQNPRHKITKRGQNVTFRCDPISEHNRLYWYRQTLGQGPEFLTYFQNEAQLEKSRLLSDRFSAERPKGSFSTLEIQRTEQGDSAMYLCASNLRVWTGANVLTFGAGSRLTVL.

V gene TRBV13 combines with J gene TRBJ1-2, with a possible D match to TRBD1 (6 bases). The V end was cut by 2 bases, the J end by 8 bases, with 9 bases between. Germline loops: CDR1 PRHDT, CDR2 FYEKMQ (reference sequence). The CDR3 loop spans 12 amino acids. The CDR3 DNA follows: TGTGCCAGCAGCTTAAGGGGGTACGGCTACACCTTC. The encoded protein is CASSLRGYGYTF.

This clone has a handful of counts. The chain joins TRBV4-1 to TRBJ1-5, with no clear D. CDR1 MGHRA and CDR2 YSYEKL come from the germline V gene. Trimming took off 4 bases at V and 0 bases at J, with 10 bases between the two ends. CDR3 size: 15 residues. CDR3 bases: TGCGCCAGCAGCCTAATTAGCGGTAGCAATCAGCCCCAGCATTTT. Encoded protein: CASSLISGSNQPQHF.

The chain combines TRBV7-9 with TRBJ1-4; D is uncertain. V lost 5 bases and J lost 2, with 12 bases in between. The CDR3 has 15 residues. Germline V gene data show CDR1 as SEHNR and CDR2 as FQNEAQ (reference sequence). The CDR3: CASSGSGNTNEKLFF. The CDR3 coding sequence is TGTGCCAGCAGCGGGAGTGGGAATACTAATGAAAAACTGTTTTTT.

The chain is built from TRBV5-1 and TRBJ2-7; 10 nucleotides line up with TRBD1. Germline CDR1 SGHRS, CDR2 YFSETQ. The CDR3 is 17 amino acids. The trim removed 3 bases at V and 0 bases at J, leaving 9 bases unmatched. CDR3 in DNA: TGCGCCAGCAGCTGGGTTGTCGGGACAGGGGACTCCTACGAGCAGTACTTC. This codes for CASSWVVGTGDSYEQYF.

Comment on this clone: Compared with germline, one end of the junction differs, possibly owing to a read error. The chain is built from TRBV4-2 and TRBJ1-2, with a possible D match to TRBD1 (5 bases). Germline values: CDR1 LGHNA, CDR2 YNFKEQ. The CDR3 has 16 amino acids. CDR3 sequence (DNA): TGTGCCAACAGCCAAGATGAGGGCGGGGCAGGCTATGGCTACACCTTC. This translates into CANSQDEGGAGYGYTF.

The rearrangement links TRBV7-4 to TRBJ2-7; no clear D gene. The CDR3 runs 13 residues. V gave up 4 bases and J gave up 3 bases, with 10 bases separating them. Germline CDR1 and CDR2: SGHVT and SQSDAQ. This CDR3 is CASSWRQNYEQYF. In DNA form, the CDR3 reads TGTGCCAGCAGCTGGCGGCAGAACTACGAGCAGTACTTC. Full variable domain (remainder filled in from reference TRBV7-4 and TRBJ2-7): GAGVSQSPRYKVAKRGRDVALRCDSISGHVTLYWYRQTLGQGSEVLTYSQSDAQRDKSGRPSGRFSAERPERSVSTLKIQRTEQGDSAVYLCASSWRQNYEQYFGPGTRLTVT.

The chain carries TRBV4-3 and TRBJ1-1, with TRBD1 identical over 8 bases. CDR1 is LGHNA and CDR2 is YSLEER in the germline V gene. Trimming took 5 bases from V and 7 from J; bases not matched to a gene: 15. This CDR3 region has 16 residues. The CDR3 region is CASSRRTGSVKNEAFF. The CDR3 bases are TGCGCCAGCAGCAGACGGACAGGGTCGGTGAAAAATGAAGCTTTCTTT.

This clone was observed a single time. This chain uses TRBV5-8 with TRBJ1-2; 8 bases align to TRBD1. V was pared by 2 bases and J by 4 bases, with 1 base of the junction left unmatched. Looked up from germline, CDR1 is SGHTS and CDR2 is YDEGEE. The CDR3 covers 13 residues. CDR3 DNA sequence: TGTGCCAGCAGCTTTCAGGGGGCCTATGGCTACACCTTC. It is translated as CASSFQGAYGYTF.